Listed below are T cell receptor beta chains from one sample, sequenced in a study of CD4 T cells in relation to SARS-CoV-2 and coronaviruses. Here immunoSEQ multiplex PCR was the method, and the copy in TCRdb shows in-frame clones only, minus some. This sample yields tens of thousands of clones, of which about 90% are seen a single time; 0.4% belongs to the top ten. Sequencing was carried out using naive CD4+ T cells from PBMCs. The receptors derive from an adult with COVID-19. Each CDR3 is given with its conserved first and last residue. Fields, in order: D gene, V gene, clone size, J gene, CDR3 protein, CDR3 DNA. D genes are given only for firm matches. Clone size is not always given. Where it is, it says once, few, many or a class for expanded clones.

D: NA
V: TRBV18
size: NA
J: TRBJ1-1
CDR3: CASSPWVTEAFF
DNA: TGTGCCAGCTCACCATGGGTGACTGAAGCTTTCTTT

D: NA
V: TRBV15
size: NA
J: TRBJ2-1
CDR3: CATSRPGTPREQFF
DNA: TGTGCCACCAGCAGGCCGGGCACCCCCCGGGAGCAGTTCTTC

D: TRBD1
V: TRBV4-1
size: NA
J: TRBJ1-3
CDR3: CASSHTGTGAGNTIYF
DNA: TGCGCCAGCAGCCATACCGGGACAGGGGCTGGAAACACCATATATTTT

D: TRBD1
V: TRBV2
size: NA
J: TRBJ1-1
CDR3: CASSLETGHTEAFF
DNA: TGTGCCAGCAGTCTAGAGACAGGGCACACTGAAGCTTTCTTT

D: TRBD2
V: TRBV5-1
size: NA
J: TRBJ2-2
CDR3: CASSALGLAGGPSQNTGELFF
DNA: TGCGCCAGCAGCGCTCTCGGACTAGCGGGAGGGCCCTCACAGAACACCGGGGAGCTGTTTTTT

D: TRBD2
V: TRBV19
size: NA
J: TRBJ2-3
CDR3: CASSIGTSGRTDTQYF
DNA: TGTGCCAGTAGTATTGGGACTAGCGGACGCACAGATACGCAGTATTTT

D: NA
V: TRBV7-2
size: NA
J: TRBJ2-7
CDR3: CASSPRSSTYEQYF
DNA: TGTGCCAGCAGCCCGCGAAGCAGCACCTACGAGCAGTACTTC

D: NA
V: TRBV6-2/TRBV6-3
size: NA
J: TRBJ1-1
CDR3: CASSYKSQRAFF
DNA: TGTGCCAGCAGTTACAAATCGCAGCGGGCTTTCTTT

D: NA
V: TRBV10-3
size: NA
J: TRBJ2-1
CDR3: CAISESGSSYNEQFF
DNA: TGTGCCATCAGTGAGTCGGGGAGCTCCTACAATGAGCAGTTCTTC

D: TRBD2
V: TRBV5-5
size: once
J: TRBJ2-7
CDR3: CASSSPMFHSGRPGEQYF
DNA: TGTGCCAGCAGCTCCCCCATGTTCCATAGCGGGAGGCCTGGCGAGCAGTACTTC

D: TRBD2
V: TRBV6-6
size: NA
J: TRBJ2-2
CDR3: CASSRNRLAGRYTGELFF
DNA: TGTGCCAGCAGTCGAAACCGGCTAGCGGGCAGGTACACCGGGGAGCTGTTTTTT

D: NA
V: TRBV6-5
size: NA
J: TRBJ2-1
CDR3: CASGTPKANEQFF
DNA: TGTGCCAGCGGGACTCCAAAGGCCAATGAGCAGTTCTTC

D: NA
V: TRBV21-1
size: NA
J: TRBJ2-7
CDR3: CASSKPRPGEQYF
DNA: TGTGCCAGCAGCAAACCCCGACCGGGCGAGCAGTACTTC

D: NA
V: TRBV15
size: few
J: TRBJ2-3
CDR3: CATSRGGVADTQYF
DNA: TGTGCCACCAGCAGAGGGGGAGTTGCAGATACGCAGTATTTT

D: NA
V: TRBV5-4
size: NA
J: TRBJ2-6
CDR3: CASSGQKTGDGANVLTF
DNA: TGTGCCAGCAGCGGACAAAAGACAGGAGACGGGGCCAACGTCCTGACTTTC

D: TRBD1
V: TRBV19
size: NA
J: TRBJ2-7
CDR3: CASSQDRGRYEQYF
DNA: TGTGCCAGTAGTCAAGACAGGGGACGCTACGAGCAGTACTTC

D: NA
V: TRBV7-9
size: NA
J: TRBJ2-3
CDR3: CASSLVVSSTDTQYF
DNA: TGTGCCAGCAGCTTAGTTGTTTCTAGCACAGATACGCAGTATTTT

D: NA
V: TRBV5-4
size: once
J: TRBJ2-7
CDR3: CASSPEAVSYEQYF
DNA: TGTGCCAGCAGTCCAGAAGCGGTCTCCTACGAGCAGTACTTC

D: NA
V: TRBV21-1
size: NA
J: TRBJ2-1
CDR3: CASRPLHYNEQFF
DNA: TGTGCCAGCAGACCACTCCACTACAATGAGCAGTTCTTC

D: NA
V: TRBV19
size: few
J: TRBJ2-7
CDR3: CASGRDRVGEQYF
DNA: TGTGCCTCCGGGAGGGACAGGGTCGGCGAGCAGTACTTC

D: NA
V: TRBV15
size: NA
J: TRBJ2-7
CDR3: CATSRDIVREQYF
DNA: TGTGCCACCAGCAGAGACATTGTACGCGAGCAGTACTTC

D: TRBD2
V: TRBV3-1/TRBV3-2
size: once
J: TRBJ2-7
CDR3: CASSDRRLAPYEQYF
DNA: TGTGCCAGCAGCGACCGGAGACTAGCGCCCTACGAGCAGTACTTC

D: TRBD1
V: TRBV6-5
size: NA
J: TRBJ2-5
CDR3: CASSQQGGRETQYF
DNA: TGTGCCAGCAGCCAACAGGGGGGACGGGAGACCCAGTACTTC

D: TRBD2
V: TRBV5-1
size: NA
J: TRBJ2-5
CDR3: CASRTTGLADSQETQYF
DNA: TGCGCCAGCAGAACCACGGGACTAGCAGACTCCCAAGAGACCCAGTACTTC

D: NA
V: TRBV7-9
size: NA
J: TRBJ2-1
CDR3: CASSLAGGYNEQFF
DNA: TGTGCCAGCAGCTTAGCGGGAGGTTACAATGAGCAGTTCTTC

D: TRBD1
V: TRBV18
size: once
J: TRBJ1-2
CDR3: CASSPIPGQGASDGYTF
DNA: TGTGCCAGCTCACCGATTCCGGGACAGGGGGCCTCGGATGGCTACACCTTC

D: NA
V: TRBV28
size: NA
J: TRBJ2-2
CDR3: CASTVGHYTGELFF
DNA: TGTGCCAGCACCGTAGGCCATTACACCGGGGAGCTGTTTTTT

D: NA
V: TRBV5-5
size: NA
J: TRBJ1-2
CDR3: CASSTDRNYGYTF
DNA: TGTGCCAGCAGCACAGACAGGAACTATGGCTACACCTTC

D: NA
V: TRBV5-6
size: NA
J: TRBJ2-1
CDR3: CASSFGAGGSYNEQFF
DNA: TGTGCCAGCAGCTTCGGCGCTGGGGGCTCCTACAATGAGCAGTTCTTC

D: TRBD2
V: TRBV27
size: NA
J: TRBJ2-1
CDR3: CASSFHFRTSGSLNEQFF
DNA: TGTGCCAGCAGTTTTCATTTCCGGACTAGCGGGAGTTTGAATGAGCAGTTCTTC

D: TRBD1
V: TRBV28
size: NA
J: TRBJ1-5
CDR3: CASRDRVQPQHF
DNA: TGTGCCAGCAGGGACAGGGTCCAGCCCCAGCATTTT

D: TRBD2
V: TRBV20-1
size: NA
J: TRBJ2-1
CDR3: CSASFPGGNYNEQFF
DNA: TGCAGTGCTAGTTTCCCGGGAGGGAATTACAATGAGCAGTTCTTC

D: NA
V: TRBV2
size: few
J: TRBJ2-2
CDR3: CATRRGVANTGELFF
DNA: TGTGCCACCCGACGCGGGGTTGCGAACACCGGGGAGCTGTTTTTT

D: TRBD2
V: TRBV4-1
size: NA
J: TRBJ2-1
CDR3: CASSQTGLAAYNEQFF
DNA: TGCGCCAGCAGCCAGACAGGACTAGCGGCCTACAATGAGCAGTTCTTC

D: NA
V: TRBV5-1
size: NA
J: TRBJ1-6
CDR3: CASRPSGTPNSPLHF
DNA: TGCGCCAGCAGACCTTCCGGGACGCCGAATTCACCCCTCCACTTT

D: NA
V: TRBV7-9
size: NA
J: TRBJ2-7
CDR3: CASSSQVGLSYEQYF
DNA: TGTGCCAGCAGCTCCCAGGTGGGACTCTCCTACGAGCAGTACTTC

D: NA
V: TRBV3-1/TRBV3-2
size: NA
J: TRBJ2-1
CDR3: CASQRNGPRNEQFF
DNA: TGTGCCAGCCAGCGGAATGGTCCACGCAATGAGCAGTTCTTC

D: NA
V: TRBV19
size: NA
J: TRBJ2-7
CDR3: CASSISTGEKQYF
DNA: TGTGCCAGTAGTATTTCGACAGGAGAGAAGCAGTACTTC

D: NA
V: TRBV11-1
size: NA
J: TRBJ2-1
CDR3: CASSSKLGYNEQFF
DNA: TGTGCCAGCAGCAGCAAACTCGGCTACAATGAGCAGTTCTTC

D: NA
V: TRBV11-2
size: NA
J: TRBJ2-7
CDR3: CASSLTDWGRYF
DNA: TGTGCCAGCAGCCTCACGGATTGGGGGCGGTACTTC

D: NA
V: TRBV20-1
size: once
J: TRBJ1-3
CDR3: CSASATASGNTIYF
DNA: TGCAGTGCTAGTGCGACTGCATCTGGAAACACCATATATTTT

D: NA
V: TRBV11-1
size: few
J: TRBJ2-5
CDR3: CASSLSRVETQYF
DNA: TGTGCCAGCAGCTTATCCAGGGTAGAGACCCAGTACTTC

D: TRBD1
V: TRBV2
size: NA
J: TRBJ1-4
CDR3: CASTVRDRGNEKLFF
DNA: TGTGCCAGCACCGTCAGGGACAGGGGTAATGAAAAACTGTTTTTT

D: NA
V: TRBV5-1
size: NA
J: TRBJ2-6
CDR3: CASSVYEANVLTF
DNA: TGCGCCAGCAGCGTCTATGAGGCCAACGTCCTGACTTTC

D: TRBD1
V: TRBV9
size: NA
J: TRBJ2-2
CDR3: CASSYGTANTGELFF
DNA: TGTGCCAGCAGCTACGGGACAGCGAACACCGGGGAGCTGTTTTTT

D: NA
V: TRBV5-1
size: NA
J: TRBJ2-7
CDR3: CASSLVFRGSGERSSYEQYF
DNA: TGCGCCAGCAGCTTGGTTTTTCGGGGGTCAGGAGAAAGAAGCTCCTACGAGCAGTACTTC

D: TRBD1
V: TRBV5-4
size: NA
J: TRBJ2-5
CDR3: CASSLIVPGGETQYF
DNA: TGTGCCAGCAGCCTTATAGTACCAGGGGGAGAGACCCAGTACTTC

D: TRBD1
V: TRBV2
size: once
J: TRBJ1-1
CDR3: CASGTGAVGTEAFF
DNA: TGTGCCAGCGGGACAGGGGCGGTGGGAACTGAAGCTTTCTTT

D: TRBD2
V: TRBV27
size: NA
J: TRBJ2-1
CDR3: CASSGTSGPYNEQFF
DNA: TGTGCCAGCAGTGGGACTAGCGGGCCCTACAATGAGCAGTTCTTC

D: NA
V: TRBV15
size: NA
J: TRBJ2-7
CDR3: CATSREGAGTYEQYF
DNA: TGTGCCACCAGCAGAGAGGGGGCAGGCACCTACGAGCAGTACTTC

D: NA
V: TRBV5-1
size: NA
J: TRBJ2-1
CDR3: CASSSKLENEQFF
DNA: TGCGCCAGCAGCTCCAAACTAGAGAATGAGCAGTTCTTC

D: TRBD2
V: TRBV2
size: NA
J: TRBJ2-5
CDR3: CASSEGGLVRETQYF
DNA: TGTGCCAGCAGTGAAGGGGGACTAGTTAGGGAGACCCAGTACTTC

D: NA
V: TRBV4-1
size: NA
J: TRBJ1-3
CDR3: CASSRVSTGNTIYF
DNA: TGCGCCAGCAGCCGGGTATCGACGGGAAACACCATATATTTT

D: NA
V: TRBV30
size: NA
J: TRBJ1-2
CDR3: CAWSVRVRANYGYTF
DNA: TGTGCCTGGAGTGTACGAGTAAGAGCTAACTATGGCTACACCTTC

D: TRBD1
V: TRBV4-1
size: NA
J: TRBJ2-7
CDR3: CASSLLGTGDLYEQYF
DNA: TGCGCCAGCAGCCTGTTGGGGACAGGGGATTTGTACGAGCAGTACTTC